These 4 T cell receptor beta chains were sequenced from one sample in a study of blood T cell repertoires in COVID-19. Sequencing used immunoSEQ multiplex PCR; TCRdb keeps in-frame clones, though not all of them. Of under 200,000 clones in the sample, around 82% were seen once. Specimen: peripheral blood. All receptors come from a man between 60 and 75 years old who had recovered from COVID-19.

The chain links TRBV6-5 to TRBJ1-6; weak D call: TRBD1 (6 bases). CDR1 and CDR2 from the germline V gene are MNHEY and SVGAGI. The V end lost 6 bases, the J end lost 5 bases, and 11 bases lay between the germline ends. This CDR3 contains 14 residues. CDR3 loop: CASSTDSHNSPLHF. DNA of the CDR3: TGTGCCAGCAGCACGGACAGCCATAATTCACCCCTCCACTTT.

The V and J genes are TRBV6-5 and TRBJ1-1; a weak D match, TRBD1 (5 bases). V was trimmed by 2 bases and J by 11 bases, leaving 15 bases between them. The CDR3 sequence is 13 residues long. Germline CDR1 and CDR2: MNHEY and SVGAGI. CDR3 coding DNA: TGTGCCAGCAGTTACGCCGAGGACACTCGCGCTTTCTTT. Residues: CASSYAEDTRAFF.

This clone was recorded once. The rearrangement links TRBV6-5 to TRBJ2-1, with 7 bases aligning to TRBD1. Germline V CDR1 and CDR2: MNHEY, SVGAGI. The CDR3 is 14 residues long. After removal of 7 bases from V and 7 bases from J, the junction contained 10 bases not matched to a gene. The CDR3 region is CASTTTGLVNEQFF. CDR3 DNA sequence: TGTGCCAGCACTACGACAGGGCTTGTGAATGAGCAGTTCTTC.

The gene calls are TRBV11-1 and TRBJ2-1; weak D call: TRBD1 (5 bases). CDR1 and CDR2 from the germline V gene are SGHAT and FQDESV (reference sequence). CDR3 length equals 15 residues. The V gene lost 5 bases and the J gene lost 5 bases, with 16 bases spanning the gap. This CDR3 reads CASSLWGYSNNEQFF. The CDR3 DNA is TGTGCCAGCAGCCTCTGGGGCTACAGTAACAATGAGCAGTTCTTC.